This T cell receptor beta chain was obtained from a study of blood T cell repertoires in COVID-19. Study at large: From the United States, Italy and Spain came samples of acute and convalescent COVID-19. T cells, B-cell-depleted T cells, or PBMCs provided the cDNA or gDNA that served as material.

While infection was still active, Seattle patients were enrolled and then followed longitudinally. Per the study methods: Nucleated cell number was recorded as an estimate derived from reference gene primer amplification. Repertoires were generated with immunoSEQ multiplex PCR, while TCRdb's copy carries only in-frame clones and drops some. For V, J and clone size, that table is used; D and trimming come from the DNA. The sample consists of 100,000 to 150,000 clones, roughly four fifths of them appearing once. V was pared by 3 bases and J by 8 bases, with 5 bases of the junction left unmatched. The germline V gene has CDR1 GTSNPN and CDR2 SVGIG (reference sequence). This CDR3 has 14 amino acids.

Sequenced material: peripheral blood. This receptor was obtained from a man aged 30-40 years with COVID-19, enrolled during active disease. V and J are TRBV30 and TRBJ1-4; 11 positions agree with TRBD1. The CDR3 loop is CAWRRTGGIEKLFF. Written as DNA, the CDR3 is TGTGCCTGGAGGAGGACAGGGGGCATCGAAAAACTGTTTTTT. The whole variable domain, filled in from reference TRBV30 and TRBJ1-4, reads SQTIHQWPATLVQPVGSPLSLECTVEGTSNPNLYWYRQAAGRGLQLLFYSVGIGQISSEVPQNLSASRPQDRQFILSSKKLLLSDSGFYLCAWRRTGGIEKLFFGSGTQLSVL.